This entry lists 21 T cell receptor beta chains sequenced from one sample in a study of cytomegalovirus exposure and HLA in healthy donors. Both 60 Vbeta primers and 13 Jbeta primers went into the PCR. The data were produced by immunoSEQ multiplex PCR, yet TCRdb's version contains in-frame clones alone and is incomplete. Of roughly 180,000 clones in the sample, roughly 9.4% were seen once. Input material: PBMCs. These receptors were obtained from a woman aged 25 to 39 in good health and CMV-seropositive.

This clone turned up a few times. This sequence joins TRBV5-1 and TRBJ2-5; TRBD2 matches 7 bases. The V gene's germline CDR1 is SGHRS and CDR2 YFSETQ. The junction had 19 bases not matched to a gene; V was cut back by 4 bases and J by 1 base. The CDR3 has 19 residues. CDR3 bases: TGCGCCAGCAGCCGGCCCCTCTCTGACCCGGCGGGGGTCCAAGAGACCCAGTACTTC. It is translated as CASSRPLSDPAGVQETQYF. Full variable domain (rest looked up from reference TRBV5-1 and TRBJ2-5): KAGVTQTPRYLIKTRGQQVTLSCSPISGHRSVSWYQQTPGQGLQFLFEYFSETQRNKGNFPGRFSGRQFSNSRSEMNVSTLELGDSALYLCASSRPLSDPAGVQETQYFGPGTRLLVL.

This clone appeared a few times. CDR3 amino acids: CASRRGSQRTEAFF. The CDR3 nucleotides read TGTGCCAGCAGGCGGGGCTCCCAGCGGACTGAAGCTTTCTTT. The rearrangement joins TRBV6-6 to TRBJ1-1; possibly TRBD1 for D (5 bases). Germline V gene lookup returns CDR1 MNHNY and CDR2 SVGAGI (reference sequence). The CDR3 loop spans 14 amino acids. Trimming took off 6 bases at V and 5 bases at J, with 16 bases between the two ends.

This clone was detected a few times. The CDR3 protein is CASRLRAVAGGIDTQYF. In DNA form, the CDR3 reads TGTGCCAGCAGACTCCGGGCGGTAGCGGGCGGCATAGATACGCAGTATTTT. This chain links TRBV27 with TRBJ2-3; 7 nucleotides agree with TRBD2. The V gene's germline CDR1 is MNHEY and CDR2 SMNVEV (reference sequence). The V gene end was trimmed by 6 bases and the J gene end by 5 bases; junction bases not matched to a gene: 17. The CDR3 runs to 17 residues.

The CDR3 region has the DNA TGTGCCAGCAGCGGCACTACGAACACCGGGGAGCTGTTTTTT. It yields the protein CASSGTTNTGELFF. This chain joins TRBV7-9 and TRBJ2-2; no firm D call. Germline CDR1 is SEHNR and CDR2 is FQNEAQ (reference sequence). There are 14 residues in the CDR3. V was trimmed by 5 bases and J by 0 bases, leaving 7 bases between them. The full variable domain, completed using reference TRBV7-9 and TRBJ2-2, is DTGVSQNPRHKITKRGQNVTFRCDPISEHNRLYWYRQTLGQGPEFLTYFQNEAQLEKSRLLSDRFSAERPKGSFSTLEIQRTEQGDSAMYLCASSGTTNTGELFFGEGSRLTVL.

This chain links TRBV11-2 with TRBJ2-5, with 11 bases aligning to TRBD2. This CDR3 is 16 amino acids long. After removal of 5 bases from V and 4 bases from J, the junction contained 9 bases not matched to a gene. Germline CDR1 is SGHAT and CDR2 is FQNNGV. The CDR3 spells CASSPRRLAGGETQYF. The CDR3 nucleotides read TGTGCCAGCAGCCCTAGACGGCTAGCGGGAGGAGAGACCCAGTACTTC. Based on the CDR3 plus reference TRBV11-2 and TRBJ2-5, the full variable domain is EAGVAQSPRYKIIEKRQSVAFWCNPISGHATLYWYQQILGQGPKLLIQFQNNGVVDDSQLPKDRFSAERLKGVDSTLKIQPAKLEDSAVYLCASSPRRLAGGETQYFGPGTRLLVL.

This clone was counted only a few times. CDR3 in amino acids: CASSFQGRDYGYTF. As DNA, the CDR3 is TGTGCCAGCAGCTTCCAGGGGAGGGACTATGGCTACACCTTC. V gene TRBV5-6 combines with J gene TRBJ1-2, with D perhaps TRBD1 (6 bases). There are 14 residues in the CDR3. The germline V gene encodes CDR1 SGHDT and CDR2 YYEEEE. V was cut by 2 bases and J by 3 bases, with 11 bases left in between. The variable domain in full, with the rest retrieved from reference TRBV5-6 and TRBJ1-2, is DAGVTQSPTHLIKTRGQQVTLRCSPKSGHDTVSWYQQALGQGPQFIFQYYEEEERQRGNFPDRFSGHQFPNYSSELNVNALLLGDSALYLCASSFQGRDYGYTFGSGTRLTVV.

A few counts support this clone. At the DNA level, this CDR3 is encoded by other sequences in the same sample as well. The gene calls are TRBV30 and TRBJ2-1; TRBD2 matches at 9 bases. Germline V gene lookup returns CDR1 GTSNPN and CDR2 SVGIG (reference sequence). The CDR3 is 18 residues long. Trimming removed 1 base from V and 2 bases from J; junction bases left unmatched: 12. CDR3 in amino acids: CAWSGLTPSGTAYNEQFF. In DNA form, the CDR3 reads TGTGCCTGGAGTGGCCTTACCCCTAGCGGGACCGCCTACAATGAGCAGTTCTTC.

This chain joins TRBV27 and TRBJ2-6, with TRBD2 as a possible D gene (5 bases). Germline values: CDR1 MNHEY, CDR2 SMNVEV (reference sequence). Trimming shortened V by 5 bases and J by 1 base, and 9 bases separated the two germline ends. This CDR3 region has 15 residues. The CDR3 DNA reads as TGTGCCAGCAGTCATCCGGGGTCTGGGGCCAACGTCCTGACTTTC. Translating it yields CASSHPGSGANVLTF.

This clone was seen more than once but under ten times. The rearrangement uses TRBV18 and TRBJ1-1; D gene unclear. V shed 0 bases and J shed 5 bases, with 10 bases lying between them. CDR1 and CDR2 (germline): KGHSH, LQKENI. The CDR3 is made up of 14 amino acids. CDR3 amino acids: CASSPPNRGTEAFF. Written as DNA, the CDR3 is TGTGCCAGCTCACCACCGAACCGGGGAACTGAAGCTTTCTTT. Full variable domain (rest looked up from reference TRBV18 and TRBJ1-1): NAGVMQNPRHLVRRRGQEARLRCSPMKGHSHVYWYRQLPEEGLKFMVYLQKENIIDESGMPKERFSAEFPKEGPSILRIQQVVRGDSAAYFCASSPPNRGTEAFFGQGTRLTVV.

This chain's CDR3 is CASSSTRGDTGELFF. CDR3 bases: TGTGCCAGCAGCTCCACACGAGGAGACACCGGGGAGCTGTTTTTT. V and J are TRBV7-9 and TRBJ2-2; D ambiguous. CDR3 length equals 15 residues. Trimming removed 4 bases from V and 3 bases from J, with 12 bases in between. Germline CDR1 and CDR2: SEHNR and FQNEAQ (reference sequence).

The table lists this clone with a few counts. This chain links TRBV5-1 with TRBJ2-7; a possible D gene is TRBD1 (5 bases). The CDR3 runs 13 residues. Germline assignment: CDR1 SGHRS and CDR2 YFSETQ. The V gene lost 2 bases and the J gene lost 2 bases, with 8 bases spanning the gap. This CDR3 reads CASSFGRAYEQYF. For the CDR3, the DNA is TGCGCCAGCAGCTTCGGCAGGGCCTACGAGCAGTACTTC. Looking up the rest from reference TRBV5-1 and TRBJ2-7 gives the full variable domain: KAGVTQTPRYLIKTRGQQVTLSCSPISGHRSVSWYQQTPGQGLQFLFEYFSETQRNKGNFPGRFSGRQFSNSRSEMNVSTLELGDSALYLCASSFGRAYEQYFGPGTRLTVT.

This clone has a handful of counts. The chain couples TRBV2 to TRBJ2-1; tentatively, D is TRBD2 (6 bases). Germline V gene data show CDR1 as SNHLY and CDR2 as FYNNEI. The V gene lost 5 bases and the J gene lost 9 bases, with 8 bases spanning the gap. This CDR3 comprises 11 residues. CDR3 DNA sequence: TGTGCCAGCAGTAACGGGGGTGAGCAGTTCTTC. This gives the protein CASSNGGEQFF.

The chain links TRBV6-4 to TRBJ2-7, with D perhaps TRBD2 (6 bases). V lost 2 bases, J lost 3 bases, and 17 bases lay in between. Germline V gene sequence: CDR1 MRHNA, CDR2 SNTAGT. The CDR3 runs 16 residues. Here the CDR3 reads CASSDPRDSERYEQYF. The CDR3 DNA reads TGTGCCAGCAGTGACCCCCGGGACTCGGAACGCTACGAGCAGTACTTC.

The chain uses TRBV29-1 and TRBJ2-5, with 7 bases lining up with TRBD2. The V gene end was trimmed by 4 bases and the J gene end by 2 bases; junction bases not matched to a gene: 10. The germline CDR1 and CDR2 sequences are SQVTM and ANQGSEA. CDR3 size: 15 residues. CDR3 amino acids: CSVGPSGGLQETQYF. CDR3 coding DNA: TGCAGCGTTGGGCCCTCGGGGGGTCTTCAAGAGACCCAGTACTTC.

This clone was found a few times. The chain has TRBV11-2 and TRBJ2-1; 8 bases are shared with TRBD2. Losses at the gene ends were 1 base for V and 8 bases for J; bases not matched to a gene: 7. Germline CDR1 reads SGHAT; CDR2 reads FQNNGV. There are 15 residues in the CDR3. The CDR3 loop reads CASSLGLARGYEQFF. Here the CDR3 DNA reads TGTGCCAGCAGCTTAGGACTAGCGCGGGGGTATGAGCAGTTCTTC.

The gene calls are TRBV4-2 and TRBJ2-1; tentative D call: TRBD2 (5 bases). V was shortened by 0 bases and J by 1 base, with 10 bases between the two germline ends. The V gene's germline CDR1 is LGHNA and CDR2 YNFKEQ. The CDR3 covers 16 residues. The CDR3 coding sequence is TGTGCCAGCAGCCAAGAGCGGGTGCAGTCCTACAATGAGCAGTTCTTC. This codes for CASSQERVQSYNEQFF.

Concerning this clone: This sample includes further DNA sequences coding for the same CDR3. Here the CDR3 reads CASSPLQGSALNTEAFF. The CDR3 bases are TGTGCCAGCTCACCATTACAGGGGAGCGCTTTGAACACTGAAGCTTTCTTT. The rearrangement uses TRBV18 and TRBJ1-1, with 7 positions matching TRBD1. CDR3 length equals 17 residues. Germline CDR1 is KGHSH and CDR2 is LQKENI. V lost 2 bases to trimming and J lost 0 bases; unmatched junction nucleotides: 9.

There are a few counts of this clone. The V gene is TRBV4-1, the J gene TRBJ2-2; the match to TRBD2 covers 8 bases. CDR3 length: 15 amino acids. Germline CDR1 is MGHRA and CDR2 is YSYEKL. V lost 1 base and J lost 4; bases outside the gene matches: 2. The CDR3 here is CASSQVGTSTGELFF. The CDR3 region has the DNA TGCGCCAGCAGCCAAGTTGGGACTAGCACCGGGGAGCTGTTTTTT.

This clone showed up just a few times. CDR3 nucleotide sequence: TGTGCCAGCAGTCTCCGGGACAGGGCTGGAAACACCATATATTTT. Protein sequence: CASSLRDRAGNTIYF. V gene TRBV6-5 combines with J gene TRBJ1-3; 9 positions match TRBD1. CDR3 length: 15 amino acids. Trimming took 5 bases from V and 2 from J; bases not matched to a gene: 4. Germline loops: CDR1 MNHEY, CDR2 SVGAGI.

The chain uses TRBV4-1 and TRBJ1-2, with 7 bases aligning to TRBD1. Trimming took 2 bases from V and 2 from J; bases not matched to a gene: 5. The CDR3 extends over 15 amino acids. From germline, CDR1 is MGHRA and CDR2 YSYEKL. CDR3 coding DNA: TGCGCCAGCAGCCAATACAGGACAGGCAACTATGGCTACACCTTC. This sequence encodes CASSQYRTGNYGYTF.

The chain has TRBV7-3 and TRBJ2-7, with 14 bases identical to TRBD2. CDR3 size: 17 residues. J lost 7 bases, V lost 5 bases, and 13 bases had no gene match. Per germline, CDR1 SGHTA and CDR2 FQGTGA. The CDR3 protein is CASSLAPGLAGESEQYF. As DNA, the CDR3 is TGTGCCAGCAGCCTTGCGCCGGGACTAGCGGGAGAGTCTGAGCAGTACTTC. The whole variable domain, remainder taken from reference TRBV7-3 and TRBJ2-7, is GAGVSQTPSNKVTEKGKYVELRCDPISGHTALYWYRQSLGQGPEFLIYFQGTGAADDSGLPNDRFFAVRPEGSVSTLKIQRTERGDSAVYLCASSLAPGLAGESEQYFGPGTRLTVT.